What follows are 28 T cell receptor beta chains derived from one specimen sequenced in a study of T-cell reconstitution after alpha-beta-depleted transplantation in children. Unique molecular identifiers were incorporated during preparation of the TCRbeta library. TCRdb reprocessed the PCR reads with MiXCR, giving one entry per CDR3 protein. The sample holds about 510,000 distinct CDR3 sequences, roughly 11% seen once. The source was PBMCs, mostly from graft donor cells, collected 180 days after TCRalphabeta/CD19-depleted stem cell transplant. These receptors were taken from a female patient aged 2-15 years who had a stem cell transplant for aplastic anemia, so the T cells may come from the graft donor.

The chain joins TRBV4-3 to TRBJ2-1; TRBD2 aligns across 13 bases. This CDR3 spans 17 amino acids. Germline assignment: CDR1 LGHNA and CDR2 YSLEER. V dropped 0 bases and J dropped 6; count of bases not matched to a gene: 5. CDR3 in DNA: TGCGCCAGCAGCCAAGATGGGAGACTAGCGGGAGGCAATGAGCAGTTCTTC. The encoded protein is CASSQDGRLAGGNEQFF.

The genes are TRBV20-1 and TRBJ2-7; TRBD2 matches at 10 bases. The CDR3 is 18 amino acids. Trimming at V came to 0 bases and at J to 3 bases, leaving 14 bases not matched to a gene. Germline CDR1 and CDR2: DFQATT and SNEGSKA (reference sequence). The CDR3 loop reads CSARDSGSSGGLSYEQYF. CDR3 sequence (DNA): TGCAGTGCTAGAGATAGCGGATCTAGCGGGGGACTAAGCTACGAGCAGTACTTC.

This clonotype showed up just a few times. The chain recombines TRBV20-1 with TRBJ1-2, with D possibly TRBD1 on 5 matching bases. Germline V gives CDR1 DFQATT, CDR2 SNEGSKA (reference sequence). The CDR3 covers 16 residues. Trimming removed 6 bases from V and 0 bases from J, with 20 bases in between. The CDR3 DNA follows: TGCAGTGCCCCGGGTGGCAGGGTAGGAGCTAACTATGGCTACACCTTC. This encodes CSAPGGRVGANYGYTF.

This clonotype was picked up a small number of times. The CDR3 nucleotides are TGCGCCAGCAGCTTGGGGATCAGGCGGAGCTCCTACAATGAGCAGTTCTTC. Protein: CASSLGIRRSSYNEQFF. The V call is TRBV5-1, the J call TRBJ2-1; D is unresolved. This CDR3 has 17 amino acids. V was trimmed by 0 bases and J by 0 bases, leaving 13 bases between them. CDR1 and CDR2 from the germline V gene are SGHRS and YFSETQ.

This chain links TRBV25-1 with TRBJ1-2, with a possible D match to TRBD1 (5 bases). Trimming pared 2 bases from V and 7 bases from J, leaving 14 bases between. The CDR3 has 14 residues. Germline V CDR1 and CDR2: MGHDK, SYGVNS. CDR3 region: CASSERGGRLGYTF. DNA for the CDR3: TGTGCCAGCAGTGAAAGGGGCGGGCGGCTTGGCTACACCTTC.

This clonotype showed up many times. The rearrangement uses TRBV18 and TRBJ2-2; 8 nucleotides agree with TRBD1. Germline CDR1 reads KGHSH; CDR2 reads LQKENI. The CDR3 contains 15 residues. V shed 5 bases, J shed 3 bases, and the junction held 5 bases outside the gene matches. Here the CDR3 reads CASSEDRGHTGELFF. The CDR3 DNA is TGTGCCAGCTCAGAAGACAGGGGCCACACCGGGGAGCTGTTTTTT.

The gene calls are TRBV19 and TRBJ2-1; D unresolved. The CDR3 extends over 10 amino acids. Germline loops: CDR1 LNHDA, CDR2 SQIVND (reference sequence). V dropped 7 bases and J dropped 7 bases, with 5 bases sitting between them. The CDR3 here is CASMGNEQFF. CDR3 nucleotides: TGTGCCAGTATGGGAAATGAGCAGTTCTTC.

This chain connects TRBV6-1 to TRBJ2-7, with 12 bases lining up with TRBD1. Per germline, CDR1 MNHNS and CDR2 SASEGT. The J segment lost 6 bases and the V segment lost 5 bases, leaving 8 bases of the junction unmatched. The CDR3 loop spans 15 amino acids. The CDR3 reads CASSRGQGALGEQYV. CDR3 nucleotide sequence: TGTGCCAGCAGTCGGGGACAGGGGGCATTAGGCGAGCAGTACGTC.

This clonotype has just a few counts. V usage is TRBV9 and J usage is TRBJ2-5; D is perhaps TRBD1 (6 bases). The CDR3 is 15 residues long. Per the germline V gene, CDR1 is SGDLS and CDR2 is YYNGEE. The ends were cut back, 3 bases at V and 2 bases at J, with 14 bases in the middle. The CDR3 DNA sequence: TGTGCCAGCAGCGGGAACCCAGGGGTTCAAGAGACCCAGTACTTC. This translates into CASSGNPGVQETQYF. Using reference TRBV9 and TRBJ2-5 for the parts outside the CDR3, the full variable domain is DSGVTQTPKHLITATGQRVTLRCSPRSGDLSVYWYQQSLDQGLQFLIQYYNGEERAKGNILERFSAQQFPDLHSELNLSSLELGDSALYFCASSGNPGVQETQYFGPGTRLLVL.

The gene calls are TRBV18 and TRBJ2-5; D ambiguous. Germline V gene data show CDR1 as KGHSH and CDR2 as LQKENI. Trimming removed 2 bases from V and 4 bases from J, with 5 bases in between. The CDR3 totals 12 residues. CDR3 coding DNA: TGTGCCAGCTCACCATTAATAGAGACCCAGTACTTC. This translates into CASSPLIETQYF.

This sequence joins TRBV7-9 and TRBJ1-2; D call uncertain. Germline CDR1 reads SEHNR; CDR2 reads FQNEAQ (reference sequence). CDR3 size: 13 residues. V was cut by 5 bases and J by 1 base, with 8 bases left in between. CDR3 sequence: CASSVLLNYGYTF. The CDR3 nucleotides read TGTGCCAGCAGCGTACTCCTTAACTATGGCTACACCTTC.

This chain links TRBV15 with TRBJ2-1; TRBD2 matches 14 bases. CDR1 is LNHNV and CDR2 is YYDKDF in the germline V gene (reference sequence). The junction had 3 bases not matched to a gene; V was cut back by 1 base and J by 4 bases. The CDR3 extends over 17 amino acids. The CDR3 loop is CATSRGLAGGPYNEQFF. CDR3 nucleotide sequence: TGTGCCACCAGCAGAGGACTAGCGGGAGGGCCGTACAATGAGCAGTTCTTC.

This clonotype has at least ten counts. CDR3 DNA: TGTGCCAGCAGCCAGGGGAGCTCCTACGAGCAGTACTTC. It translates to CASSQGSSYEQYF. This chain joins TRBV3-1 and TRBJ2-7; D is perhaps TRBD2 (5 bases). This CDR3 contains 13 residues. The germline V gene has CDR1 LGHDT and CDR2 YNNKEL (reference sequence). The V end lost 3 bases, the J end lost 0 bases, and 6 bases lay between the germline ends.

The V and J genes are TRBV30 and TRBJ1-1; D call uncertain. Germline V gene data show CDR1 as GTSNPN and CDR2 as SVGIG (reference sequence). CDR3 length: 12 residues. The V gene lost 3 bases and the J gene lost 7 bases, with 12 bases spanning the gap. The CDR3 DNA follows: TGTGCCTGGAGCCCCGGACGGATTGAAGCTTTCTTT. It encodes CAWSPGRIEAFF.

This clonotype has more than one count but fewer than ten. The V and J genes are TRBV28 and TRBJ1-2; TRBD1 matches at 9 bases. Germline V gives CDR1 MDHEN, CDR2 SYDVKM. The CDR3 contains 17 residues. V dropped 5 bases and J dropped 3; count of bases not matched to a gene: 13. CDR3 DNA sequence: TGTGCCAGCAGTACGTCTTTCGGGACAGGGAACTACTATGGCTACACCTTC. This sequence encodes CASSTSFGTGNYYGYTF.

The chain recombines TRBV28 with TRBJ2-7, with 10 positions matching TRBD1. With V trimmed by 4 bases and J by 3 bases, 6 bases remained unmatched. CDR3 length: 15 residues. Germline values: CDR1 MDHEN, CDR2 SYDVKM. The CDR3 nucleotides are TGTGCCAGCAGTTCCCCGGGACAGGGGAACTACGAGCAGTACTTC. Translating gives CASSSPGQGNYEQYF.

This chain joins TRBV4-2 and TRBJ2-1; a weak D match, TRBD1 (6 bases). The CDR3 totals 15 residues. Germline assignment: CDR1 LGHNA and CDR2 YNFKEQ. Trimming stripped 4 bases from V and 7 bases from J, with 17 bases between. CDR3: CASSRGTWFRNEQFF. The CDR3, as DNA: TGTGCCAGCAGCCGTGGGACATGGTTTCGGAATGAGCAGTTCTTC.

This sequence joins TRBV7-2 and TRBJ2-7; 10 nucleotides align to TRBD1. Losses at the gene ends were 7 bases for V and 1 base for J; bases not matched to a gene: 4. CDR3 length: 14 amino acids. CDR1 SGHTA and CDR2 FQGNSA come from the germline V gene. CDR3 protein: CASISDRGSYEQYF. The CDR3 DNA sequence: TGTGCCAGCATTTCGGACAGGGGGTCCTACGAGCAGTACTTC.

This clonotype was picked up many times. The genes are TRBV24-1 and TRBJ1-2, with 9 bases that match TRBD1. V lost 7 bases, J lost 4 bases, and 0 bases stayed unmatched. This CDR3 comprises 12 residues. Germline V gene sequence: CDR1 KGHDR, CDR2 SFDVKD. The CDR3 DNA sequence: TGTGCCACCAGGGGACAGGGCTATGGCTACACCTTC. Amino acid sequence: CATRGQGYGYTF.

This clonotype has just a few counts. V usage is TRBV6-2 or TRBV6-3 and J usage is TRBJ2-1; perhaps TRBD2 as D (6 bases). Germline V gives CDR1 MNHEY, CDR2 SVGEGT. This CDR3 comprises 16 residues. Between the trimmed V and J ends, which lost 2 bases and 1 base, there was a span of 12 bases. The CDR3 DNA follows: TGTGCCAGCAGTTACCTCGGGCGGGGTTCCTACAATGAGCAGTTCTTC. Encoded protein: CASSYLGRGSYNEQFF.

This clonotype was seen a handful of times. The chain carries TRBV5-6 and TRBJ2-1; D not resolved. The germline V gene encodes CDR1 SGHDT and CDR2 YYEEEE. Trimming left V 0 bases short and J 0 bases short, with 10 bases between. CDR3 length: 16 amino acids. CDR3 sequence: CASSLGRYSSYNEQFF. The CDR3 DNA reads TGTGCCAGCAGCTTGGGACGGTACTCCTCCTACAATGAGCAGTTCTTC.

This clonotype came up a few times. This chain uses TRBV5-1 with TRBJ1-6; 7 bases match TRBD1. This CDR3 spans 14 amino acids. The ends lost 4 bases at V and 8 bases at J; junction bases unmatched: 6. The germline CDR1 and CDR2 sequences are SGHRS and YFSETQ. CDR3 DNA: TGCGCCAGCAGCCCTGGACAGGTATATTCACCCCTCCACTTT. This sequence encodes CASSPGQVYSPLHF.

In this sample, this clonotype turned up a few times. The J gene is TRBJ2-7, the V gene TRBV4-3; D remains unclear. The CDR3 sequence is 13 residues long. V lost 0 bases and J lost 2, with 5 bases in between. CDR1 is LGHNA and CDR2 is YSLEER in the germline V gene. CDR3 nucleotide sequence: TGCGCCAGCAGCCAAGATTACACCTACGAGCAGTACTTC. This encodes CASSQDYTYEQYF.

This clonotype was observed many times. J is TRBJ2-1 and V is TRBV12-3 or TRBV12-4, with 14 nucleotides matching TRBD2. V lost 3 bases, J lost 10 bases, and 5 bases stayed unmatched. The CDR3 contains 15 residues. DNA for the CDR3: TGTGCCAGCAGTTTCGGGACTAGCGGGAGAGGAGAGCAGTTCTTC. Translation gives CASSFGTSGRGEQFF.

The V and J genes are TRBV7-3 and TRBJ2-3; D is unclear. Trimming removed 4 bases at V and 7 bases at J, with 27 bases between. Germline-derived CDR1 and CDR2 are SGHTA and FQGTGA. The CDR3 contains 18 residues. CDR3 coding DNA: TGTGCCAGCAGCTCGCCCGACGTGAATCCACCCGCAGGACATACGCAGTATTTT. Its protein is CASSSPDVNPPAGHTQYF.

This clonotype has a handful of counts. The V gene is TRBV24-1, the J gene TRBJ2-2; 7 bases fit TRBD2. The germline CDR1 and CDR2 sequences are KGHDR and SFDVKD. With 3 bases clipped from V and 1 base from J, the junction kept 4 bases outside the gene matches. The CDR3 is 16 residues long. The CDR3 region has the DNA TGTGCCACCAGTGATCACCGGGGGGTGAACACCGGGGAGCTGTTTTTT. Its protein is CATSDHRGVNTGELFF.

This clonotype came up many times. The chain employs TRBV12-3 or TRBV12-4 and TRBJ2-2; 14 bases are shared with TRBD2. This CDR3 is built from 16 residues. V trimming: 5 bases; J trimming: 7 bases; junction bases outside the gene matches: 6. CDR3 nucleotides: TGTGCCAGCAGTCCGGGACTAGCGGGGGAAGTCGGGGAGCTGTTTTTT. Translation: CASSPGLAGEVGELFF.

This rearrangement joins TRBV15 to TRBJ2-5; D perhaps matches TRBD1 (6 bases). The CDR3 is 17 residues long. CDR1 is LNHNV and CDR2 is YYDKDF in the germline V gene (reference sequence). V lost 2 bases and J 5 bases, leaving 21 bases between the germline ends. CDR3 sequence reads: CATSRTGSGWVSETQYF. DNA for the CDR3: TGTGCCACCAGCAGAACAGGGAGTGGCTGGGTTTCCGAGACCCAGTACTTC.